These 6 T cell receptor beta chains share one sample of origin, sequenced in a study of shared clonotypes between healthy human individuals. Assay: immunoSEQ multiplex PCR; the TCRdb copy retains only in-frame clones and omits some. The sample lists 1.5 million to 2.5 million clones, about 95% occurring once. Selected positively for CCR7 and CD45RO-negative, naive CD8 cells excluded terminally differentiated effector memory CD45RA+ cells. Sequencing used naive CD8+ T cells sorted from blood. The receptors here all came from a man between 18 and 35 years old in good health.

The J gene is TRBJ2-5, the V gene TRBV7-6; TRBD2 matches 8 bases. From germline, CDR1 is SGHVS and CDR2 FNYEAQ. With 3 bases clipped from V and 9 bases from J, the junction kept 3 bases outside the gene matches. The CDR3 runs 12 residues. CDR3 in amino acids: CASSFDGGAQYF. The CDR3 DNA is TGTGCCAGCAGCTTTGACGGGGGGGCCCAGTACTTC.

As for this clone: Different DNA sequences within this sample yield the same CDR3. This rearrangement joins TRBV18 to TRBJ2-7, with 11 bases aligning to TRBD1. This CDR3 is built from 14 residues. Per germline, CDR1 KGHSH and CDR2 LQKENI. The V gene end was trimmed by 3 bases and the J gene end by 2 bases; junction bases not matched to a gene: 0. In DNA form, the CDR3 reads TGTGCCAGCTCACCGGGACAGGGGGCCTACGAGCAGTACTTC. This sequence encodes CASSPGQGAYEQYF.

Remarks on this clone: Other nucleotide sequences in the sample specify the same CDR3. The chain carries TRBV7-9 and TRBJ1-2; D call uncertain. The germline V and J ends were trimmed by 1 base and 4 bases, with 7 bases remaining between them. The germline V gene encodes CDR1 SEHNR and CDR2 FQNEAQ (reference sequence). The CDR3 runs to 13 residues. CDR3: CASSLGGSYGYTF. The DNA of the CDR3 is TGTGCCAGCAGCTTAGGAGGGTCCTATGGCTACACCTTC.

J is TRBJ1-3 and V is TRBV9, with D unresolved. Germline V lookup: CDR1 SGDLS, CDR2 YYNGEE. The CDR3 covers 16 residues. Trimming cost V 0 bases and J 4 bases, with 14 bases left between them. CDR3 nucleotides: TGTGCCAGCAGCGTAGAAAGTGAGGCGCTGGGAAACACCATATATTTT. It codes for CASSVESEALGNTIYF.

This chain uses TRBV4-1 with TRBJ2-2; no reliable D call. Per germline, CDR1 MGHRA and CDR2 YSYEKL. V was trimmed by 3 bases and J by 7 bases, leaving 9 bases between them. The CDR3 is made up of 13 amino acids. Written as DNA, the CDR3 is TGCGCCAGCAGCCATCTTCTTAGCGGGGAGCTGTTTTTT. It codes for CASSHLLSGELFF.

This clone was counted between two and nine times. This rearrangement joins TRBV19 to TRBJ1-6, with 9 bases that match TRBD1. V dropped 9 bases and J dropped 9; count of bases not matched to a gene: 9. CDR3 size: 14 residues. In germline, CDR1 is LNHDA, CDR2 SQIVND (reference sequence). The DNA for the CDR3 is TGTGCCAGGAGTTCGGGACAGGGTTTTTCACCCCTCCACTTT. Translated, it gives CARSSGQGFSPLHF.